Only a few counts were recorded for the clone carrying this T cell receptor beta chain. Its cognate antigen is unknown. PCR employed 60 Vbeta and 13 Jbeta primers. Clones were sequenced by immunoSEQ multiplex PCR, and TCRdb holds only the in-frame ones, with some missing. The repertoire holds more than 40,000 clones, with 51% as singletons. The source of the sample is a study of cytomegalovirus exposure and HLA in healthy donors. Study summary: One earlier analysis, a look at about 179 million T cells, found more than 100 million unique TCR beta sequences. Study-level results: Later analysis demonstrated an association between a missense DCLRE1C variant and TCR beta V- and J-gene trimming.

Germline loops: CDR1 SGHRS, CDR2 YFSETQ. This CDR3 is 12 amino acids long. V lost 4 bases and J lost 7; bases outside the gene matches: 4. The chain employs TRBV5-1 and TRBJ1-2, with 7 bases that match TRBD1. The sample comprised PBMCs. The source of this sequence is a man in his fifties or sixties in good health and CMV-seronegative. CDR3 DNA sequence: TGCGCCAGCAGCCCCGACAGGGTTGGCTACACCTTC. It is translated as CASSPDRVGYTF.